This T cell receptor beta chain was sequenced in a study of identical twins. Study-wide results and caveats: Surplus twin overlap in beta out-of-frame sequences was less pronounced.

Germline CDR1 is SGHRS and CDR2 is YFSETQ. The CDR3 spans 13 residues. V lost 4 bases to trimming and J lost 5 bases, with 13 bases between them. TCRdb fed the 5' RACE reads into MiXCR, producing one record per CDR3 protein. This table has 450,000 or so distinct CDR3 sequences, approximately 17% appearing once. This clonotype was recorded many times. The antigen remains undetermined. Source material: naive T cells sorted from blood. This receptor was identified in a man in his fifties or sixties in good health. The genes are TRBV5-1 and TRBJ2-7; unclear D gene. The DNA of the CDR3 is TGCGCCAGCAGCGTGAGCCTTTTCCACGAGCAGTACTTC. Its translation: CASSVSLFHEQYF.